The rows below give T cell receptor beta chains drawn from one sample of a study of post-analysis software for immune sequencing data. Via MiXCR, TCRdb re-called the PCR reads, giving one row per CDR3 protein. The sample yields 380,000 or so distinct CDR3 sequences, about a third seen once. Material: blood. All receptors come from a girl aged 5-17 years with multiple sclerosis. Both conserved end residues are part of each CDR3. The D gene is left open where the match is weak. Rows give clone size only sometimes, using once, few, many, or a class for an expanded clone.

cdr3_nt,cdr3_aa,v_call,d_call,j_call,clone_size
TGCAGTGCTAGGGTAGACCGTTGGGATGAGCAGTTCTTC,CSARVDRWDEQFF,TRBV20-1,NA,TRBJ2-1,NA
TGTGCCAACTCAGCCCAGGGGATAAACAACTATGGCTACACCTTC,CANSAQGINNYGYTF,TRBV10-3,NA,TRBJ1-2,few
TGCAGTGCTAGAGGGGACAGGGCGGAAAAACTGTTTTTT,CSARGDRAEKLFF,TRBV20-1,TRBD1,TRBJ1-4,NA
TGTGCCAGCAGTTATGAGGAAACGGACGAGCAGTACTTC,CASSYEETDEQYF,TRBV6-5,NA,TRBJ2-7,few
TGTGCCACCGATCAACAGGGGGCTTACGAGCAGTACTTC,CATDQQGAYEQYF,TRBV10-3,TRBD1,TRBJ2-7,NA
TGTGCCAGCAGTGAAATTCTGCCCTCTGGGGGCTACACCTTC,CASSEILPSGGYTF,TRBV6-1,NA,TRBJ1-2,few
TGTGCCAGCAGGACCTCGTGGGATCAGCCCCAGCATTTT,CASRTSWDQPQHF,TRBV6-1,NA,TRBJ1-5,few
TGCAGTGCTCCCCCGGGGGTGTTAGAGACCCAGTACTTC,CSAPPGVLETQYF,TRBV20-1,NA,TRBJ2-5,few
TGTGCCAGCAGCTCGACAGGGGAGACCCAGTACTTC,CASSSTGETQYF,TRBV5-5,TRBD1,TRBJ2-5,many
TGCGCCAGCAGCCAAGAGAAAGGGACCGCGTTCTCCCACAATGAGCAGTTCTTC,CASSQEKGTAFSHNEQFF,TRBV4-3,NA,TRBJ2-1,NA
TGTGCCAGCAGCTTAGTTCCTAGCGGGGAAGAGACCCAGTACTTC,CASSLVPSGEETQYF,TRBV7-9,TRBD2,TRBJ2-5,NA
TGTGCCAGCAGGGCAAGTCTCGACGGCGAAAAACTGTTTTTT,CASRASLDGEKLFF,TRBV28,NA,TRBJ1-4,NA
TGTGCCAGCCCCACAGGGTCGGGGGACTATGGCTACACCTTC,CASPTGSGDYGYTF,TRBV7-9,NA,TRBJ1-2,NA
TGTGCCAGTACCGGGACAGAGGCCTATGGCTACACCTTC,CASTGTEAYGYTF,TRBV28,TRBD1,TRBJ1-2,few
TGCAGCGTTGTTCCAGCGGGGTACACAGATACGCAGTATTTT,CSVVPAGYTDTQYF,TRBV29-1,TRBD2,TRBJ2-3,many
TGCAGTGCTAGATATTGGTCGGGACGAAGCACAGATACGCAGTATTTT,CSARYWSGRSTDTQYF,TRBV20-1,NA,TRBJ2-3,many
TGTGCCAGCAGTTGGGGAAGTGAAGCTTTCTTT,CASSWGSEAFF,TRBV6-5,NA,TRBJ1-1,few
TGTGCCAGCAGCTTGCTAGCGGACTTTTACAATGAGCAGTTCTTC,CASSLLADFYNEQFF,TRBV5-6,TRBD2,TRBJ2-1,NA
TGTGCTAGCAGTGTTGAGGCTACTCTCCCCTCCGAGCAGTACTTC,CASSVEATLPSEQYF,TRBV2,NA,TRBJ2-7,NA
TGTGCCAGCAGCCGGGGGCCTAGCTCCTATAATTCACCCCTCCACTTT,CASSRGPSSYNSPLHF,TRBV7-9,NA,TRBJ1-6,few
TGTGCCAGCAGCTCCTATCCGGGACTAGCACCCTACAATGAGCAGTTCTTC,CASSSYPGLAPYNEQFF,TRBV5-8,TRBD2,TRBJ2-1,few
TGTGCCAGCAGCTTACAGGGACGGGGAGAGACCCAGTACTTC,CASSLQGRGETQYF,TRBV7-3,NA,TRBJ2-5,NA
TGTGCCCGCAGCCTTAGCGGGGGGGAGACGGGCAATGAGCAGTTCTTC,CARSLSGGETGNEQFF,TRBV11-2,TRBD2,TRBJ2-1,NA
TGTGCCAGCAGGGGACAGGTACTCAATGAGCAGTTCTTC,CASRGQVLNEQFF,TRBV6-6,TRBD1,TRBJ2-1,NA
TGTGCCAGCAGCCAAAAGGCCGGGTTGGACAGGGCAGGCTATGGCTACACCTTC,CASSQKAGLDRAGYGYTF,TRBV4-2,TRBD1,TRBJ1-2,few
TGTGCCAGCAGTTTCGGCCAGGGGGCTGAAGCTTTCTTT,CASSFGQGAEAFF,TRBV12-3/TRBV12-4,TRBD1,TRBJ1-1,few
TGTGCCAGCAGTGAATACGAGCAGTACTTC,CASSEYEQYF,TRBV25-1,NA,TRBJ2-7,NA
TGTGCCAGCAGTCCGTCCACACAGGGGGCCGAAGGCTACACCTTC,CASSPSTQGAEGYTF,TRBV12-3/TRBV12-4,TRBD1,TRBJ1-2,few
TGCGCCAGCAGAGAGGGGCTCTCCTACAATGAGCAGTTCTTC,CASREGLSYNEQFF,TRBV5-1,NA,TRBJ2-1,few
TGCGTCAGCAGCCCCGGGCTGGCCAAAAACATTCAGTACTTC,CVSSPGLAKNIQYF,TRBV5-1,NA,TRBJ2-4,NA
TGCGCCAGCAGTGAGCCCAAAGCGGGCTACAATGAGCAGTTCTTC,CASSEPKAGYNEQFF,TRBV10-2,NA,TRBJ2-1,few
TGCGCCAGCAGCCAAGGACAGGGTACTTATGAAGCTTTCTTT,CASSQGQGTYEAFF,TRBV4-1,TRBD1,TRBJ1-1,few
TGTGCCAGCCGGGGACTAGCGGAAGAGGCCCAGTACTTC,CASRGLAEEAQYF,TRBV12-3/TRBV12-4,TRBD2,TRBJ2-5,NA
TGTGCCAGCACCTCGGCCCTGAACACCGGGGAGCTGTTTTTT,CASTSALNTGELFF,TRBV7-9,NA,TRBJ2-2,NA
TGTGCCAGCAGTTTAGGCAGGCGGCTGAAAGGCTACACCTTC,CASSLGRRLKGYTF,TRBV12-3/TRBV12-4,NA,TRBJ1-2,NA
TGTGCCAGCAGCTTAGCGCTTCGCAGAAACTATGGCTACACCTTC,CASSLALRRNYGYTF,TRBV7-2,NA,TRBJ1-2,once
TGTGCCACCAGTGATTCCGGGGGGCTCGCAGATACGCAGTATTTT,CATSDSGGLADTQYF,TRBV24-1,NA,TRBJ2-3,NA
TGCGCCAGCCGGAGCGGGGGGACCGGGGAGACCCAGTACTTC,CASRSGGTGETQYF,TRBV4-1,TRBD2,TRBJ2-5,NA
TGTGCCATCAGGGCAAATAACGAGCAGTACTTC,CAIRANNEQYF,TRBV10-3,NA,TRBJ2-7,NA
TGTGCCAGCAGTCCCCCGGGAGCCTCCTACGAGCAGTACTTC,CASSPPGASYEQYF,TRBV28,NA,TRBJ2-7,NA
TGCAGCGTTCACATATCTGGGGTGGGGATAAACACTGAAGCTTTCTTT,CSVHISGVGINTEAFF,TRBV29-1,NA,TRBJ1-1,few
TGCGCCAGCAGCCAAGATGGTTGGCCCCACACTGAAGCTTTCTTT,CASSQDGWPHTEAFF,TRBV4-3,NA,TRBJ1-1,NA
TGCAGTGCTAGGGAGGCGGGGGCTGTGGATACGCAGTATTTT,CSAREAGAVDTQYF,TRBV20-1,NA,TRBJ2-3,NA
TGTGCCAGCAGCCGTTCAACAGGGTCGGGTGGCTACACCTTC,CASSRSTGSGGYTF,TRBV12-3/TRBV12-4,NA,TRBJ1-2,NA
TGTGCCAGCAGCCTGGGAAACCGGGGGGGCCTAGAGACCCAGTACTTC,CASSLGNRGGLETQYF,TRBV11-2,TRBD2,TRBJ2-5,few
TGTGCCAGCAGCTTATTGGACGGACCCTACGAGCAGTACTTC,CASSLLDGPYEQYF,TRBV7-3,NA,TRBJ2-7,NA
TGTGCCAGCAGCCCTCTTGGGGGCCGGATGAACACTGAAGCTTTCTTT,CASSPLGGRMNTEAFF,TRBV9,NA,TRBJ1-1,NA
TGTGCCAGCCGGGGCGGGGGCCGACCCTACAATGAGCAGTTCTTC,CASRGGGRPYNEQFF,TRBV12-3/TRBV12-4,NA,TRBJ2-1,NA
TGTGCCAGCCTCCTCAGCGGGGGCACAGATACGCAGTATTTT,CASLLSGGTDTQYF,TRBV12-3/TRBV12-4,TRBD2,TRBJ2-3,many
TGTGCCAGCAGCCTGCTCGCGGAGACCCAGTACTTC,CASSLLAETQYF,TRBV21-1,NA,TRBJ2-5,NA
TGCGCCAGCAGCCAAGAACAGAACACTGAAGCTTTCTTT,CASSQEQNTEAFF,TRBV4-1,NA,TRBJ1-1,NA
TGTGCCAGCAGTTTCCCTGGCGGGGGGAACACAGATACGCAGTATTTT,CASSFPGGGNTDTQYF,TRBV7-2,TRBD2,TRBJ2-3,NA
TGCAGTGCTAGAACGCAGGGATTGAACACTGAAGCTTTCTTT,CSARTQGLNTEAFF,TRBV20-1,NA,TRBJ1-1,few
TGCGCCAGCAGCCAACCGTTGACAGGCTCAGAGACCCAGTACTTC,CASSQPLTGSETQYF,TRBV4-1,NA,TRBJ2-5,NA
TGCGCCAGCAGCTTCGCAGGGGATGAGCAGTTCTTC,CASSFAGDEQFF,TRBV5-1,NA,TRBJ2-1,NA